This TCR beta chain was sequenced in a study of monozygotic twins with inflammatory bowel disease. Study outcomes and limitations: It was in IBD patients that TCRbeta diversity (inverse Simpson) was lower than in healthy co-twins. Repertoire similarity matched across concordant and discordant twins, perhaps owing to limited power.

Notes on this clonotype: Its target is not known.

The unique tags termed UMIs, each holding a 6-nucleotide sample barcode, were added by means of template switching. TCRdb re-called the 5' RACE reads; every CDR3 protein appears as one record, without DNA. Recorded here are about 300,000 distinct CDR3 sequences; the top ten clones represent over 5.5%. Blood samples measuring roughly 2.3 ml were taken per donor. The TCR originated in a human donor with ulcerative colitis or Crohn's disease, or a healthy co-twin of an affected twin (not recorded which). The sequencing input was blood.

Here the CDR3 reads CAISESNSPQNTQYF. V and J are TRBV10-3 and TRBJ2-3. Looked up from germline, CDR1 is ENHRY and CDR2 is SYGVKD. CDR3 length: 15 residues.